A selection of T cell receptor beta chains follows, all from one sample in a study of blood T cell repertoires in COVID-19. The repertoire was sequenced with immunoSEQ multiplex PCR; TCRdb's copy has only in-frame clones and lacks some. This sample yields roughly 240,000 clones, of which 75% to 90% are seen a single time; about 5% belongs to the top ten. Sequences were obtained from peripheral blood. These receptors came from a man aged 55-75 years who had recovered from COVID-19. CDR3s include the opening cysteine and the closing phenylalanine or tryptophan. The D gene is left open where the match is weak. Only part of the rows carry a size: once, few, many, or a class if the clone is expanded.

J: TRBJ1-5; V: TRBV4-1; D: .; size: few; DNA: TGCGCCAGCAGCCAAGCAACGGGGACTGGCAATCAGCCCCAGCATTTT; CDR3: CASSQATGTGNQPQHF
J: TRBJ2-5; V: TRBV27; D: .; size: .; DNA: TGTGCCAGCAGTTTATCTCAGCGGGTGGAGACCCAGTACTTC; CDR3: CASSLSQRVETQYF
J: TRBJ1-1; V: TRBV2; D: TRBD1; size: .; DNA: TGTGCCAGCAGGGGACAGTTTGCTACCACTGAAGCTTTCTTT; CDR3: CASRGQFATTEAFF
J: TRBJ1-1; V: TRBV7-9; D: TRBD1; size: .; DNA: TGTGCCAGCAGCCCCGGACAGGGGGAGAAGGCTTTCTTT; CDR3: CASSPGQGEKAFF
J: TRBJ1-1; V: TRBV7-3; D: .; size: .; DNA: TGTGCCAGCAGCTTGGGGCAGGGGAACATGAACACTGAAGCTTTCTTT; CDR3: CASSLGQGNMNTEAFF
J: TRBJ2-7; V: TRBV18; D: TRBD1; size: once; DNA: TGTGCCAGCTCACCGACAGGGGGTGGCCACGAGCAGTACTTC; CDR3: CASSPTGGGHEQYF
J: TRBJ2-4; V: TRBV28; D: .; size: .; DNA: TGTGCCAGCAGTTTGGTGAGGAACATTCAGTACTTC; CDR3: CASSLVRNIQYF
J: TRBJ2-1; V: TRBV6-2/TRBV6-3; D: TRBD1; size: .; DNA: TGTGCCAGCAGTACCGACAGGGGAGATGGGAATGAGCAGTTCTTC; CDR3: CASSTDRGDGNEQFF
J: TRBJ2-3; V: TRBV7-9; D: TRBD2; size: .; DNA: TGTGCCAGCAGCCCAATAGCGGGGGGAATAACAGATACGCAGTATTTT; CDR3: CASSPIAGGITDTQYF
J: TRBJ1-5; V: TRBV19; D: TRBD1; size: once; DNA: TGTGCCAGTAGTATGGTTGACAGGGGGCCAGCAAATCAGCCCCAGCATTTT; CDR3: CASSMVDRGPANQPQHF